This T cell receptor (beta chain) was sequenced for a study of blood T cell repertoires in COVID-19. This clone was counted a single time. The assay was immunoSEQ multiplex PCR, and TCRdb's table has in-frame clones only and misses some. The table lists roughly 360,000 clones, 80% to 85% of them singletons. The sequencing input was PBMCs or T cells enriched from blood (not recorded which). The sequence was collected from a woman aged 45-65 years who had recovered from COVID-19.

The CDR3: CASRPGSGNYGYTF. The CDR3 DNA reads TGTGCCAGCAGACCCGGTAGTGGTAACTATGGCTACACCTTC. V gene TRBV7-9 combines with J gene TRBJ1-2, with D uncertain. This CDR3 is 14 amino acids long. Germline V gene sequence: CDR1 SEHNR, CDR2 FQNEAQ (reference sequence). Trimming removed 6 bases from V and 1 base from J, with 12 bases in between.